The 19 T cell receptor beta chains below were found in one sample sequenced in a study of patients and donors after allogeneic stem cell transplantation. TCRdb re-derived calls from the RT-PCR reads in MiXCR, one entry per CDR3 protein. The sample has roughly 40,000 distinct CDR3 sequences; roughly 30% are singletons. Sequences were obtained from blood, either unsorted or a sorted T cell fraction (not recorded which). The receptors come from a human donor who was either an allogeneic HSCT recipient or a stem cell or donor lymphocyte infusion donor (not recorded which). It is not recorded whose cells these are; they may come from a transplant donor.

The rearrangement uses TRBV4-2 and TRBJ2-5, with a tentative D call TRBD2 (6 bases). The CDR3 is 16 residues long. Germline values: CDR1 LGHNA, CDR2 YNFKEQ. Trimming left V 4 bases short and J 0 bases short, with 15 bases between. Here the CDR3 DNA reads TGTGCCAGCAGCCCCGATGAGCGGGCGGACCAAGAGACCCAGTACTTC. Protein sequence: CASSPDERADQETQYF.

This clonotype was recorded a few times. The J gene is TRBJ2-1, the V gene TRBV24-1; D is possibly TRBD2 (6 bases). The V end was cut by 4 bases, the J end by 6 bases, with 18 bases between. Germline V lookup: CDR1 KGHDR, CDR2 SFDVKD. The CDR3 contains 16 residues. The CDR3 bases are TGTGCCACCAGTGACCCCAGCCCGGGAGTTTCCAATGAGCAGTTCTTC. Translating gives CATSDPSPGVSNEQFF.

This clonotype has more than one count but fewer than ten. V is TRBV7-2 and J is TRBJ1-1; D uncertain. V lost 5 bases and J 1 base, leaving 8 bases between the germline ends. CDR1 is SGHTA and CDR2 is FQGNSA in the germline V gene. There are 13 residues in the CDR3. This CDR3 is CASSPWQNTEAFF. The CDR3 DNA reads TGTGCCAGCAGCCCTTGGCAGAACACTGAAGCTTTCTTT.

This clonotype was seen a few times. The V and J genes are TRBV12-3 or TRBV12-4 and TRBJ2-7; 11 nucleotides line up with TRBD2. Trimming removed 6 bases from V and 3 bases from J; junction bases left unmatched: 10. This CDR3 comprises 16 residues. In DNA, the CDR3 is TGTGCCAGCAGCTCCCCCGGGACTAGCGGAATCTACGAGCAGTACTTC. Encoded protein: CASSSPGTSGIYEQYF.

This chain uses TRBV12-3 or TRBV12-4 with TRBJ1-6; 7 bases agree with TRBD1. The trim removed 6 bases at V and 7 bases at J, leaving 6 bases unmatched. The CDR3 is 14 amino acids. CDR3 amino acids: CASSQQGPNSPLHF. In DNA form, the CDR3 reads TGTGCCAGCAGCCAACAGGGGCCGAATTCACCCCTCCACTTT.

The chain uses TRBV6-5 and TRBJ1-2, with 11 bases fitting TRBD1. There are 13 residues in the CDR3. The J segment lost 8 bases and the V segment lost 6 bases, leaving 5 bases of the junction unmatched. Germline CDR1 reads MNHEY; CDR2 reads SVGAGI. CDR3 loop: CASSGQGAQGYTF. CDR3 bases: TGTGCCAGCAGCGGACAGGGGGCGCAGGGCTACACCTTC.

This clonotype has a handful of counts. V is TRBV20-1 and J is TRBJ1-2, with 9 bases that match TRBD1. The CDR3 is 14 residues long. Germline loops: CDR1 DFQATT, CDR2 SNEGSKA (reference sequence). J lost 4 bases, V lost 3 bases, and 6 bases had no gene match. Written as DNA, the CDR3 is TGCAGTGCTAGTTCGACAGGGGGTACCTATGGCTACACCTTC. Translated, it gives CSASSTGGTYGYTF.

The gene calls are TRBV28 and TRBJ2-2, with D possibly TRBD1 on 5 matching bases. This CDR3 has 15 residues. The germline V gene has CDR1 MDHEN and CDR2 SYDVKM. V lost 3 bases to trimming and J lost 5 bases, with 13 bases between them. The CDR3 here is CASSFQGRGTGELFF. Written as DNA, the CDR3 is TGTGCCAGCAGTTTCCAGGGTAGGGGAACCGGGGAGCTGTTTTTT.

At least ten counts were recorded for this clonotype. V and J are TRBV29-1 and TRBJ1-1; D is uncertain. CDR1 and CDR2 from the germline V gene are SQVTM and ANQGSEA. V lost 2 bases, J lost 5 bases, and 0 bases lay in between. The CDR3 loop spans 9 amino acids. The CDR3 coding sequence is TGCAGCGTTGAAACTGAAGCTTTCTTT. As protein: CSVETEAFF.

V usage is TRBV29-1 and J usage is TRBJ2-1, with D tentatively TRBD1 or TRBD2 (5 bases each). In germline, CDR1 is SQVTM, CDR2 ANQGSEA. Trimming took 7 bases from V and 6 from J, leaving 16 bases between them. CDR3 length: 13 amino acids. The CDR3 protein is CSADPGSSNEQFF. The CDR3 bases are TGCAGCGCAGACCCAGGGAGCTCCAATGAGCAGTTCTTC.

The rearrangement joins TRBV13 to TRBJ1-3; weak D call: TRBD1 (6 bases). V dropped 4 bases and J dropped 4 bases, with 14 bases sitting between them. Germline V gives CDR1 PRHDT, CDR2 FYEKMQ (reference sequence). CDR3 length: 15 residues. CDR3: CASSYLTGSGNTIYF. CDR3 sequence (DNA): TGTGCCAGCAGCTACCTCACAGGGTCCGGAAACACCATATATTTT.

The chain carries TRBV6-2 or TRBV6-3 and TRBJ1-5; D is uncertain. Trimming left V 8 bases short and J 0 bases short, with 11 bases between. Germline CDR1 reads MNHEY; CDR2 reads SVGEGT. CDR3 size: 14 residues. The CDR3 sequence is CASGFRVSNQPQHF. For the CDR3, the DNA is TGTGCCAGCGGGTTCAGAGTTAGCAATCAGCCCCAGCATTTT.

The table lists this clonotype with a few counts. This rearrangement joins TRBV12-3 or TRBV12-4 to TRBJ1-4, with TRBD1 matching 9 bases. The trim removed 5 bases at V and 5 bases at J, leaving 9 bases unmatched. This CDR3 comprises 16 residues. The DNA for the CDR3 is TGTGCCAGCAGTCCTCGACAGGGGGGCCGAAATGAAAAACTGTTTTTT. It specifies CASSPRQGGRNEKLFF.

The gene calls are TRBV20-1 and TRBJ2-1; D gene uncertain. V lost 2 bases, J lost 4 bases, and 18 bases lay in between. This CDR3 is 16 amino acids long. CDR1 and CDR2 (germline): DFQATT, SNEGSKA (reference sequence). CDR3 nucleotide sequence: TGCAGTGCTAGACCTTCTGGCCTTATCCTTTACAATGAGCAGTTCTTC. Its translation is CSARPSGLILYNEQFF.

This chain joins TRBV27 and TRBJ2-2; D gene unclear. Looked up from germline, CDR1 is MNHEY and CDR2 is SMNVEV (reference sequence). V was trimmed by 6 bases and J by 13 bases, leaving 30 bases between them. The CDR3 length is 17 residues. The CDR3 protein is CASRGLGRAPMQIGLFF. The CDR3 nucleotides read TGTGCCAGCAGAGGGCTGGGAAGGGCCCCAATGCAGATAGGGCTGTTTTTT.

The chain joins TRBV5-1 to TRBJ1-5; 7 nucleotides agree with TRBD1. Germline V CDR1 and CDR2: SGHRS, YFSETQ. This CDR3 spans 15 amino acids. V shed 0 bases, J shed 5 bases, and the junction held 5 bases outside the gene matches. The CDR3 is CASSLEGGRYQPQHF. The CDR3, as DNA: TGCGCCAGCAGCTTGGAAGGGGGCCGCTATCAGCCCCAGCATTTT.

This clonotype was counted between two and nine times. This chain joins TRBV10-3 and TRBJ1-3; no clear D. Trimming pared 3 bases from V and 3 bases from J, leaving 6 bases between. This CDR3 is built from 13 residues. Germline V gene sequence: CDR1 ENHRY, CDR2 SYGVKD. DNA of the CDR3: TGTGCCATCAGTGAACTAGGTGGAAACACCATATATTTT. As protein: CAISELGGNTIYF.

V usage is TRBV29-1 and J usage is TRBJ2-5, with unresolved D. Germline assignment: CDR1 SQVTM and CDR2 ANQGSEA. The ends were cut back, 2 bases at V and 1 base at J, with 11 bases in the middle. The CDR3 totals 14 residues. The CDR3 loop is CSVETLTFQETQYF. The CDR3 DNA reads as TGCAGCGTTGAAACGTTGACGTTCCAAGAGACCCAGTACTTC.

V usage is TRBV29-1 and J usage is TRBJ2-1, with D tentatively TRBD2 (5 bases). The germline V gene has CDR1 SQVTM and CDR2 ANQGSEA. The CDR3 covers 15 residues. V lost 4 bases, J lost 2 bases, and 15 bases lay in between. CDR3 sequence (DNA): TGCAGCGTTGCGGAATCGGGAAGTCCCTACAATGAGCAGTTCTTC. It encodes CSVAESGSPYNEQFF.